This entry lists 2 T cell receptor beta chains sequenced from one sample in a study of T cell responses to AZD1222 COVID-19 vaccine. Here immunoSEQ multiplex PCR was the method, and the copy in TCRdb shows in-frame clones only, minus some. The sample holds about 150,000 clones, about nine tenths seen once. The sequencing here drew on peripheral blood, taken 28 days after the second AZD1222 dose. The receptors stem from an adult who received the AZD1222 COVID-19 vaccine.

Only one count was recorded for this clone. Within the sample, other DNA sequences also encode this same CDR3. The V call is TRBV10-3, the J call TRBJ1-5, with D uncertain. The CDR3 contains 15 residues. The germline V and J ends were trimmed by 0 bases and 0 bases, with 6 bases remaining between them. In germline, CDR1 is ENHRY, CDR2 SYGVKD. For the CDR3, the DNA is TGTGCCATCAGTGAGTCTGGGAATAGCAATCAGCCCCAGCATTTT. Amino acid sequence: CAISESGNSNQPQHF.

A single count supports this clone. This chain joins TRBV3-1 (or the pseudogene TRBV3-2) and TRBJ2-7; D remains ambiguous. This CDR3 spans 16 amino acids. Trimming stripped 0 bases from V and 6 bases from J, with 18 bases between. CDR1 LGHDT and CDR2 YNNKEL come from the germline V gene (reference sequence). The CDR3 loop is CASSQDLSGWGSEQYF. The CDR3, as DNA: TGTGCCAGCAGCCAAGATCTCTCGGGTTGGGGATCCGAGCAGTACTTC.